The rows below give T cell receptor beta chains drawn from one sample of a study of shared clonotypes between healthy human individuals. The method was immunoSEQ multiplex PCR; TCRdb's version includes in-frame clones alone and lacks a portion of them. The sample contains roughly 400,000 clones, around 96% of which appear only once. Sequences were obtained from memory CD8+ T cells sorted from blood. These receptor sequences come from a man aged 25 to 45 in good health. Both conserved end residues are part of each CDR3. Fields, in order: J gene, V gene, CDR3 protein.

>TRBJ2-3|TRBV28
CASKVGREDTQYF
>TRBJ2-7|TRBV7-2
CASSLGGQYYEQYF
>TRBJ2-3|TRBV28
CASSPTFLSGRTTDTQYF
>TRBJ2-1|TRBV7-2
CASSFWGQSSYNEQFF
>TRBJ2-5|TRBV2
CASSELVRETQYF
>TRBJ2-1|TRBV30
CAWRNSGKHNEQFF
>TRBJ2-3|TRBV9
CASSGDRGDTQYF
>TRBJ2-1|TRBV19
CASSPGASGILSYNEQFF
>TRBJ1-1|TRBV19
CASSRNWNTEAFF
>TRBJ1-5|TRBV7-8
CASSLNQNQPQHF
>TRBJ1-4|TRBV4-1
CASSLVVNMVATNEKLFF
>TRBJ1-2|TRBV10-3
CASGMDGNYGYTF
>TRBJ2-1|TRBV5-4
CASSLVLAQEQFF
>TRBJ2-5|TRBV5-1
CASSLGRGETQYF
>TRBJ2-4|TRBV7-9
CASSLDRAKNIQYF
>TRBJ1-3|TRBV4-1
CASSQVLDSSSSGNTIYF
>TRBJ1-5|TRBV28
CASSAAAQGSLGQPQHF
>TRBJ2-5|TRBV2
CASSDVDQETQYF
>TRBJ2-7|TRBV9
CASSLYASGSSYEQYF
>TRBJ2-4|TRBV29-1
CSVEGKNIQYF
>TRBJ2-5|TRBV28
CASSVPTSGRVETQYF
>TRBJ2-1|TRBV15
CATSRDPRGSYNEQFF
>TRBJ2-2|TRBV6-5
CASSYVSNTGELFF
>TRBJ1-5|TRBV7-2
CASSSRTGVGQPQHF
>TRBJ2-1|TRBV9
CASSVEGGSSYNEQFF
>TRBJ2-7|TRBV2
CASSVEGSRYEQYF
>TRBJ2-1|TRBV18
CASSPGYNEQFF
>TRBJ1-5|TRBV28
CASSWTVNQPQHF
>TRBJ2-3|TRBV5-1
CATSSGSDTQYF
>TRBJ2-2|TRBV5-1
CASSLFAGFTGELFF
>TRBJ2-7|TRBV29-1
CSVVTGEGYEQYF
>TRBJ2-5|TRBV28
CASRGRGPETQYF
>TRBJ1-2|TRBV28
CASSEVRYGYTF
>TRBJ2-1|TRBV4-1
CASSQPHRDRRANEQFF
>TRBJ2-2|TRBV7-9
CASSLAGVTTGELFF
>TRBJ1-3|TRBV29-1
CSVGSSGNTIYF
>TRBJ2-3|TRBV27
CASSFSLSALISTDTQYF
>TRBJ1-6|TRBV2
CASLSLGDNSPLHF
>TRBJ1-3|TRBV5-1
CASSPASNTIYF
>TRBJ2-7|TRBV7-3
CASSLAGSYEQYF
>TRBJ1-4|TRBV25-1
CASSESGTADNEKLFF
>TRBJ1-2|TRBV4-1
CASSQPGTGKGYTF
>TRBJ1-6|TRBV30
CAWRVFLWAPLHF
>TRBJ1-5|TRBV19
CASKKTGVRNQPQHF
>TRBJ1-3|TRBV10-3
CAISVPPPLGNSGNTIYF
>TRBJ1-1|TRBV11-1
CASSPGRHLMNTEAFF
>TRBJ1-1|TRBV28
CASSSGQGMKAFF
>TRBJ2-1|TRBV27
CASSKLAGFSNEQFF
>TRBJ2-3|TRBV5-6
CASSQLSGKRGDTQYF
>TRBJ2-1|TRBV11-2
CASSQLTSGRANEQFF
>TRBJ2-7|TRBV30
CAWSVLGNKQYF
>TRBJ2-2|TRBV7-9
CASSLLTPPRGTGELFF